The 15 T cell receptor beta chains below come from one sample, sequenced in a study of blood T cell repertoires in COVID-19. Profiled with immunoSEQ multiplex PCR; TCRdb holds only in-frame clones, not every one. The sample holds about 220,000 clones, about 90% seen once. The sequenced material came from PBMCs or T cells enriched from blood (not recorded which). These receptors all come from a woman aged 50 to 60 with acute COVID-19.

This clone was counted a single time. The CDR3 sequence: CASSLRQGAGGYTF. In nucleotides, the CDR3 is TGTGCCAGCAGCCTCCGGCAGGGGGCAGGTGGCTACACCTTC. The rearrangement uses TRBV3-1 (or the pseudogene TRBV3-2) and TRBJ1-2; 8 bases map to TRBD1. The CDR3 extends over 14 amino acids. In germline, CDR1 is LGHDT, CDR2 YNNKEL (reference sequence). The junction had 8 bases not matched to a gene; V was cut back by 4 bases and J by 7 bases.

This clone was detected only a few times. The genes are TRBV6-4 and TRBJ1-1; D gene ambiguous. Germline CDR1 and CDR2: MRHNA and SNTAGT. The V and J ends lost 6 bases and 0 bases respectively, with 8 bases between them. The CDR3 spans 13 residues. DNA for the CDR3: TGTGCCAGCAGCGCTAATCTGAACACTGAAGCTTTCTTT. It is translated as CASSANLNTEAFF.

Only one count was recorded for this clone. The J gene is TRBJ2-5, the V gene TRBV6-5; maybe TRBD1 (6 bases). The V end was cut by 6 bases, the J end by 3 bases, with 11 bases between. Per the germline V gene, CDR1 is MNHEY and CDR2 is SVGAGI. This CDR3 is built from 13 residues. CDR3 sequence reads: CASRGGGEETQYF. CDR3 coding DNA: TGTGCCAGCAGAGGTGGGGGCGAAGAGACCCAGTACTTC.

The chain has TRBV19 and TRBJ1-2, with D perhaps matching TRBD1 (5 bases). The V end was cut by 8 bases, the J end by 4 bases, with 11 bases between. The CDR3 is 12 residues long. In germline, CDR1 is LNHDA, CDR2 SQIVND (reference sequence). CDR3 loop: CASYQGPYGYTF. The CDR3 DNA reads TGTGCCAGTTATCAGGGCCCCTATGGCTACACCTTC.

The chain is built from TRBV5-4 and TRBJ2-2, with D maybe TRBD2 (6 bases). Germline V lookup: CDR1 SGHNT, CDR2 YYREEE (reference sequence). Trimming left V 3 bases short and J 5 bases short, with 8 bases between. This CDR3 contains 13 residues. The CDR3, as DNA: TGTGCCAGCAGCTCGGGACTGACCGGGGAGCTGTTTTTT. Translated: CASSSGLTGELFF.

With regard to this clone: The same CDR3 can be traced to other DNA sequences in this sample. This chain connects TRBV27 to TRBJ1-5; D unresolved. Deletions cut 0 bases from V and 3 bases from J, with 3 bases between. Germline V CDR1 and CDR2: MNHEY, SMNVEV (reference sequence). This CDR3 has 13 residues. This CDR3 reads CASSLSLNQPQHF. The CDR3 DNA reads as TGTGCCAGCAGTTTATCCCTCAATCAGCCCCAGCATTTT.

V usage is TRBV12-3 or TRBV12-4 and J usage is TRBJ1-5, with 7 nucleotides matching TRBD1. Unmatched junction bases numbered 6, after V lost 7 bases and J lost 6 bases. The CDR3 has 13 residues. The DNA for the CDR3 is TGTGCCAGCACCAAGGGGGCATCTCAGCCCCAGCATTTT. It translates to CASTKGASQPQHF.

CDR3 residues: CASSPKPNTGQGTDTQYF. The CDR3 coding sequence is TGTGCCAGCTCACCAAAGCCCAATACGGGACAGGGCACAGATACGCAGTATTTT. The V gene is TRBV18, the J gene TRBJ2-3; 8 bases are shared with TRBD1. V was pared by 2 bases and J by 1 base, with 11 bases of the junction left unmatched. Germline V gene sequence: CDR1 KGHSH, CDR2 LQKENI. The CDR3 extends over 18 amino acids.

The chain uses TRBV2 and TRBJ2-5; 7 positions match TRBD2. The CDR3 is 14 amino acids. Unmatched junction bases numbered 11, after V lost 4 bases and J lost 9 bases. The germline gives CDR1 SNHLY, CDR2 FYNNEI. CDR3 DNA: TGTGCCAGCAGTGGTGGACATACCGCGGGGGCCCAGTACTTC. It is translated as CASSGGHTAGAQYF.

The chain recombines TRBV5-1 with TRBJ2-5, with 11 bases aligning to TRBD1. The CDR3 is 15 amino acids. V shed 5 bases, J shed 5 bases, and the junction held 8 bases outside the gene matches. CDR1 is SGHRS, CDR2 YFSETQ, per germline. CDR3 sequence: CASSRDRGSWETQYF. The CDR3 DNA sequence: TGCGCCAGCAGTAGGGACAGGGGGTCGTGGGAGACCCAGTACTTC.

The chain recombines TRBV9 with TRBJ2-2; D is uncertain. CDR1 is SGDLS, CDR2 YYNGEE, per germline. This CDR3 is 14 amino acids long. Trimming pared 0 bases from V and 5 bases from J, leaving 8 bases between. In DNA, the CDR3 is TGTGCCAGCAGCGTAGAGACTCATACCGGGGAGCTGTTTTTT. Amino acid sequence: CASSVETHTGELFF.

The CDR3 coding sequence is TGTGCCAGCAGCGACAGGTCCCATCAGCCCCAGCATTTT. This gives the protein CASSDRSHQPQHF. J is TRBJ1-5 and V is TRBV6-5; TRBD1 is a possible D gene (6 bases). Germline V lookup: CDR1 MNHEY, CDR2 SVGAGI. The CDR3 runs 13 residues. Between the trimmed V and J ends, which lost 6 bases and 5 bases, there was a span of 11 bases.

V and J are TRBV5-4 and TRBJ2-3, with TRBD2 matching 9 bases. V gave up 1 base and J gave up 5 bases; unmatched junction bases: 2. The CDR3 is made up of 14 amino acids. CDR1 SGHNT and CDR2 YYREEE come from the germline V gene (reference sequence). This CDR3 is CASSLLAGLDTQYF. The CDR3 DNA reads as TGTGCCAGCAGCTTGCTAGCGGGATTAGATACGCAGTATTTT.

The genes are TRBV19 and TRBJ2-7; 10 nucleotides align to TRBD1. CDR1 and CDR2 from the germline V gene are LNHDA and SQIVND (reference sequence). V gave up 7 bases and J gave up 4 bases; unmatched junction bases: 1. The CDR3 loop spans 12 amino acids. The CDR3 nucleotides are TGTGCCAGTACGGGACAGGGGTACGAGCAGTACTTC. It codes for CASTGQGYEQYF.

Note on this clone: The sample contains more than one DNA sequence encoding this CDR3. This chain connects TRBV28 to TRBJ1-2; 7 positions agree with TRBD1. From germline, CDR1 is MDHEN and CDR2 SYDVKM. The CDR3 contains 13 residues. The V and J ends lost 6 bases and 2 bases, in that order; junction bases with no gene match: 3. CDR3 region: CASSLGQNYGYTF. DNA for the CDR3: TGTGCCAGCAGCCTGGGACAGAACTATGGCTACACCTTC.